Shown below are 17 T cell receptor beta chains from a single sample sequenced in a study of T cell changes during pregnancy in multiple sclerosis. TCRdb's table, derived via immunoSEQ multiplex PCR, lists solely in-frame clones and lacks some. The table lists 30,000 to 45,000 clones, about 91% of them singletons. This specimen was CD4+ T cells from peripheral blood mononuclear cells, taken in the third trimester of pregnancy. All receptors come from a female donor in good health, enrolled as a control in a pregnancy study.

This clone occurred once. This rearrangement joins TRBV7-9 to TRBJ2-1; D is unresolved. The V end was cut by 1 base, the J end by 2 bases, with 9 bases between. Germline CDR1 and CDR2: SEHNR and FQNEAQ (reference sequence). CDR3 length equals 15 residues. This CDR3 reads CASSLGAGPYNEQFF. The CDR3 DNA is TGTGCCAGCAGCTTAGGGGCAGGTCCCTACAATGAGCAGTTCTTC.

This sequence joins TRBV19 and TRBJ2-5, with a tentative D call TRBD1 (7 bases). Germline assignment: CDR1 LNHDA and CDR2 SQIVND (reference sequence). The length of the CDR3 is 13 residues. Trimming removed 5 bases at V and 5 bases at J, with 12 bases between. The CDR3 sequence: CASSGGGGETQYF. The CDR3 DNA sequence: TGTGCCAGTAGTGGAGGGGGCGGGGAGACCCAGTACTTC. Full variable domain (remainder filled in from reference TRBV19 and TRBJ2-5): DGGITQSPKYLFRKEGQNVTLSCEQNLNHDAMYWYRQDPGQGLRLIYYSQIVNDFQKGDIAEGYSVSREKKESFPLTVTSAQKNPTAFYLCASSGGGGETQYFGPGTRLLVL.

V usage is TRBV5-1 and J usage is TRBJ1-1; 8 bases are a match to TRBD1. The CDR3 has 14 residues. V lost 5 bases and J lost 1; bases outside the gene matches: 4. Germline CDR1 is SGHRS and CDR2 is YFSETQ. The CDR3 region is CASRDGTGNTEAFF. As DNA, the CDR3 is TGCGCCAGCAGGGATGGGACAGGGAACACTGAAGCTTTCTTT. The whole variable domain, remainder taken from reference TRBV5-1 and TRBJ1-1, is KAGVTQTPRYLIKTRGQQVTLSCSPISGHRSVSWYQQTPGQGLQFLFEYFSETQRNKGNFPGRFSGRQFSNSRSEMNVSTLELGDSALYLCASRDGTGNTEAFFGQGTRLTVV.

This chain uses TRBV7-2 with TRBJ1-5; D is ambiguous. V was trimmed by 4 bases and J by 1 base, leaving 11 bases between them. CDR1 SGHTA and CDR2 FQGNSA come from the germline V gene. This CDR3 is built from 15 residues. CDR3 sequence (DNA): TGTGCCAGCAGCTCCCTGAGGGTGAGCAATCAGCCCCAGCATTTT. This codes for CASSSLRVSNQPQHF.

The CDR3 loop reads CASSRTDQPQHF. The CDR3 DNA is TGTGCCAGCAGTAGGACAGATCAGCCCCAGCATTTT. The chain employs TRBV2 and TRBJ1-5; D might be TRBD1 (6 bases). V gave up 5 bases and J gave up 5 bases, with 7 bases separating them. The germline V gene has CDR1 SNHLY and CDR2 FYNNEI. The CDR3 runs 12 residues.

CDR3: CASSPLRYNEQFF. The CDR3 DNA reads as TGTGCCAGCTCACCACTCAGATACAATGAGCAGTTCTTC. The chain is built from TRBV18 and TRBJ2-1; D is undetermined. The CDR3 has 13 residues. Trimming cost V 1 base and J 4 bases, with 5 bases left between them. Germline V CDR1 and CDR2: KGHSH, LQKENI. Looking up the rest from reference TRBV18 and TRBJ2-1 gives the full variable domain: NAGVMQNPRHLVRRRGQEARLRCSPMKGHSHVYWYRQLPEEGLKFMVYLQKENIIDESGMPKERFSAEFPKEGPSILRIQQVVRGDSAAYFCASSPLRYNEQFFGPGTRLTVL.

The gene calls are TRBV6-5 and TRBJ1-3; D is unclear. From germline, CDR1 is MNHEY and CDR2 SVGAGI. The CDR3 is 14 residues long. Trimming shortened V by 0 bases and J by 2 bases, and 5 bases separated the two germline ends. The CDR3 is CASSYSTTGNTIYF. CDR3 in DNA: TGTGCCAGCAGTTACTCGACAACTGGAAACACCATATATTTT.

The chain is built from TRBV2 and TRBJ1-2; D may be TRBD1 (6 bases). CDR1 and CDR2 (germline): SNHLY, FYNNEI. Trimming pared 7 bases from V and 6 bases from J, leaving 12 bases between. The CDR3 extends over 12 amino acids. CDR3: CASTSSGDGYTF. CDR3 DNA: TGTGCCAGCACGTCCTCAGGGGATGGCTACACCTTC.

This sequence joins TRBV11-1 and TRBJ2-5; D is undetermined. This CDR3 comprises 16 residues. Trimming pared 5 bases from V and 4 bases from J, leaving 20 bases between. The germline CDR1 and CDR2 sequences are SGHAT and FQDESV (reference sequence). The CDR3 nucleotides are TGTGCCAGCAGCCATTACGGTACCCCTATGCGAGAGACCCAGTACTTC. Translated, it gives CASSHYGTPMRETQYF.

Only a few counts were recorded for this clone. The J gene is TRBJ2-2, the V gene TRBV19; 7 bases line up with TRBD2. The CDR3 has 15 amino acids. J gave up 1 base and V 4 bases, and 3 bases lay outside the gene matches. Germline lookup yields CDR1 LNHDA and CDR2 SQIVND (reference sequence). In DNA form, the CDR3 reads TGTGCCAGTAGTAAGACTAGCCTGAACACCGGGGAGCTGTTTTTT. Translating gives CASSKTSLNTGELFF.

The chain uses TRBV7-4 and TRBJ2-3, with 9 bases fitting TRBD2. After removal of 5 bases from V and 0 bases from J, the junction contained 15 bases not matched to a gene. CDR3 size: 19 residues. CDR1 and CDR2 (germline): SGHVT, SQSDAQ. The CDR3 nucleotides are TGTGCCAGCAGCAGGGAATTTAGCGGGGGACCTACTAGCACAGATACGCAGTATTTT. It specifies CASSREFSGGPTSTDTQYF. Full variable domain (outside the CDR3, taken from reference TRBV7-4 and TRBJ2-3): GAGVSQSPRYKVAKRGRDVALRCDSISGHVTLYWYRQTLGQGSEVLTYSQSDAQRDKSGRPSGRFSAERPERSVSTLKIQRTEQGDSAVYLCASSREFSGGPTSTDTQYFGPGTRLTVL.

This clone was seen once. The chain couples TRBV11-2 to TRBJ1-2, with TRBD1 matching over 8 bases. Per the germline V gene, CDR1 is SGHAT and CDR2 is FQNNGV. The V and J ends lost 1 base and 8 bases, in that order; junction bases with no gene match: 6. The CDR3 contains 14 residues. The CDR3 spells CASSLAGTGKGYTF. The CDR3 nucleotides read TGTGCCAGCAGCTTAGCCGGGACAGGAAAGGGCTACACCTTC. Based on the CDR3 plus reference TRBV11-2 and TRBJ1-2, the full variable domain is EAGVAQSPRYKIIEKRQSVAFWCNPISGHATLYWYQQILGQGPKLLIQFQNNGVVDDSQLPKDRFSAERLKGVDSTLKIQPAKLEDSAVYLCASSLAGTGKGYTFGSGTRLTVV.

This rearrangement joins TRBV27 to TRBJ2-7; 7 bases map to TRBD1. This CDR3 is built from 15 residues. Per germline, CDR1 MNHEY and CDR2 SMNVEV (reference sequence). With V trimmed by 0 bases and J by 5 bases, 7 bases remained unmatched. The CDR3 loop is CASSLSRGTVNEQYF. DNA of the CDR3: TGTGCCAGCAGTTTATCGAGGGGGACAGTTAACGAGCAGTACTTC.

V and J are TRBV7-2 and TRBJ1-3, with 11 bases lining up with TRBD1. The CDR3 is 15 residues long. After removal of 5 bases from V and 4 bases from J, the junction contained 4 bases not matched to a gene. Germline V lookup: CDR1 SGHTA, CDR2 FQGNSA. Here the CDR3 DNA reads TGTGCCAGCAGCCCGGGACAGGGGGGGGGAAACACCATATATTTT. It specifies CASSPGQGGGNTIYF. The full variable domain, rest sourced from reference TRBV7-2 and TRBJ1-3, is GAGVSQSPSNKVTEKGKDVELRCDPISGHTALYWYRQSLGQGLEFLIYFQGNSAPDKSGLPSDRFSAERTGGSVSTLTIQRTQQEDSAVYLCASSPGQGGGNTIYFGEGSWLTVV.

CDR3 DNA: TGCGCCAGCAGCCCTACCTCTAGCGGGGCCCAAGAGACCCAGTACTTC. Protein: CASSPTSSGAQETQYF. V gene TRBV5-1 combines with J gene TRBJ2-5, with 9 bases matching TRBD2. Germline assignment: CDR1 SGHRS and CDR2 YFSETQ. The CDR3 contains 16 residues. The V and J ends lost 4 bases and 1 base, in that order; junction bases with no gene match: 8.

This rearrangement joins TRBV30 to TRBJ1-1, with TRBD1 as a possible D gene (6 bases). This CDR3 is 11 amino acids long. Germline V gene data show CDR1 as GTSNPN and CDR2 as SVGIG (reference sequence). V was pared by 5 bases and J by 11 bases, with 15 bases between. CDR3 residues: CAWENRDEAFF. The CDR3 nucleotides read TGTGCCTGGGAAAACAGGGACGAGGCTTTCTTT.

V and J are TRBV29-1 and TRBJ2-5; tentative D call: TRBD1 (6 bases). Germline loops: CDR1 SQVTM, CDR2 ANQGSEA. This CDR3 contains 14 residues. Between the trimmed V and J ends, which lost 5 bases and 1 base, there was a span of 14 bases. CDR3 DNA: TGCAGCGTTCGGGACACCGTACCCCAAGAGACCCAGTACTTC. This encodes CSVRDTVPQETQYF.